One T cell receptor (beta chain) is described in this entry. What it recognizes is unknown. The authors ran a second PCR of roughly 6 to 12 cycles using a sample-barcoded 5' primer and a J-beta primer mix. TCRdb ran MiXCR on the 5' RACE reads and lists one entry per CDR3 protein. The sample has fewer than 800,000 distinct CDR3 sequences, 49% seen once. The data are from a study of blood T cells in healthy people across ages. Study summary: Template-switching capture recovered about one barcoded beta molecule per two T cells.

After removal of 4 bases from V and 4 bases from J, the junction contained 4 bases not matched to a gene. The germline gives CDR1 KGHDR, CDR2 SFDVKD. CDR3 length: 14 residues. General study findings and limits: Diversity of TCR beta correlated strongly with naive T cell percentage. CMV status of donors was not determined, possibly confounding expanded clonotype changes.

The sequencing input was blood. The receptor's source is a woman aged 60-70 years in good health. The chain joins TRBV24-1 to TRBJ2-3; 7 nucleotides agree with TRBD1. The CDR3 region has the DNA TGTGCCACCAGTGAACGGACAGGACCAGATACGCAGTATTTT. Amino acids: CATSERTGPDTQYF.